The next 6 T cell receptor beta chains were all read from a single sample in a study of T cell clonality in common variable immunodeficiency. Data came from immunoSEQ multiplex PCR; TCRdb stores just in-frame clones and leaves some out. The sample holds about 40,000 clones, and no clone turns up only once. The specimen was peripheral blood mononuclear cells. Receptor source: a person aged 18-70 years in good health.

This clone showed up many times. Sequencing ends 3 residues short of the CDR3 end; the germline J gene provides the rest. This chain connects TRBV5-6 to TRBJ2-5; TRBD2 agrees at 7 bases. In germline, CDR1 is SGHDT, CDR2 YYEEEE. The CDR3 contains 14 residues. The ends lost 7 bases at V and 1 base at J; junction bases unmatched: 7. CDR3 bases read: TGTGCCAGCGGAAGGCGGGAGTCCCAAGAGACC. Its translation: CASGRRESQET. From start to end, the CDR3 is CASGRRESQETQYF.

This clone was recorded at least ten times. The CDR3 extends 3 residues past the end of the read, so its final part is completed from the germline J gene. The V gene is TRBV5-1, the J gene TRBJ2-1; TRBD2 matches 11 bases. Germline loops: CDR1 SGHRS, CDR2 YFSETQ. After removal of 0 bases from V and 6 bases from J, the junction contained 8 bases not matched to a gene. The CDR3 covers 17 residues. CDR3 bases read: TGCGCCAGCAGCTTGGGCCCACTAGCGGGGGTTGGCAATGAG. Translation: CASSLGPLAGVGNE. The entire CDR3 protein is CASSLGPLAGVGNEQFF. The entire variable domain, with the rest obtained from reference TRBV5-1 and TRBJ2-1, is as follows: KAGVTQTPRYLIKTRGQQVTLSCSPISGHRSVSWYQQTPGQGLQFLFEYFSETQRNKGNFPGRFSGRQFSNSRSEMNVSTLELGDSALYLCASSLGPLAGVGNEQFFGPGTRLTVL.

This clone was seen ten or more times. The read finishes 3 residues shy of the CDR3 end, and the germline J gene is used to complete it. The chain employs TRBV19 and TRBJ2-3; 15 bases align to TRBD2. CDR1 is LNHDA and CDR2 is SQIVND in the germline V gene (reference sequence). After removal of 7 bases from V and 3 bases from J, the junction contained 5 bases not matched to a gene. This CDR3 has 16 amino acids. CDR3 DNA (partial): TGTGCCAGTACCCGGACTAGCGGGGGGGCAACAGATACG. Translation gives CASTRTSGGATDT. In full, the CDR3 is CASTRTSGGATDTQYF.

The sample holds many counts of this clone. The sequenced fragment ends 3 residues before the CDR3 boundary, so the rest is inferred from the germline J gene. The chain links TRBV5-6 to TRBJ1-2, with D possibly being TRBD1 (5 bases). The length of the CDR3 is 14 residues. Deletions cut 4 bases from V and 2 bases from J, with 12 bases between. Germline V gives CDR1 SGHDT, CDR2 YYEEEE. Incomplete CDR3 DNA: TGTGCCAGCAGCCTTAGGGGTGTGAACTATGGC. This sequence encodes CASSLRGVNYG. In full, the CDR3 reads CASSLRGVNYGYTF.

This clone occurred many times. Read coverage stops 3 residues before the CDR3 terminus; the germline J gene supplies the remainder. The V and J genes are TRBV2 and TRBJ2-5, with a weak D call TRBD2 (6 bases). The CDR3 contains 14 residues. CDR1 and CDR2 from the germline V gene are SNHLY and FYNNEI. Trimming stripped 7 bases from V and 5 bases from J, with 17 bases between. CDR3 DNA, as far as it was read: TGTGCCAGCACCCCAGGAGTCGGAGGGGAGACC. Its translation: CASTPGVGGET. The CDR3 in its entirety is CASTPGVGGETQYF.

This clone was counted ten times or more. The read stops 3 residues short of the end of the CDR3; the missing end is completed from the germline J gene. The chain joins TRBV20-1 to TRBJ2-7, with D possibly being TRBD2 (6 bases). Germline V CDR1 and CDR2: DFQATT, SNEGSKA (reference sequence). V was cut by 1 base and J by 0 bases, with 19 bases left in between. The CDR3 contains 17 residues. The CDR3 is CSARVNFGTSGSYEQYF. Partial CDR3 DNA: TGCAGTGCTAGAGTCAATTTCGGGACTTCCGGCTCCTACGAG.